The 2 T cell receptor beta chains below come from one sample, sequenced in a study of Ad26.COV2.S vaccination and SARS-CoV-2 variants. The protocol was immunoSEQ multiplex PCR, while the TCRdb copy is restricted to in-frame clones and leaves out a portion. In the table there are around 450,000 clones, 89% of which are singletons. Treatment indicated: roughly 20 received Ad26.COV2.S at low or high dose, single or two shots; 5 received placebo; per-sample allocation not given. Sampling was performed 63 days after the first vaccine or placebo injection. The sequencing here drew on peripheral blood, taken in a trial of Ad26.COV2.S vaccine versus placebo. These receptors all stem from a person aged 18-60 years who received the Ad26.COV2.S COVID-19 vaccine or a placebo.

This chain connects TRBV24-1 to TRBJ2-3; D might be TRBD2 (6 bases). The CDR3 is 15 amino acids. Germline V lookup: CDR1 KGHDR, CDR2 SFDVKD. Trimming pared 3 bases from V and 0 bases from J, leaving 9 bases between. The CDR3 DNA sequence: TGTGCCACCAGTGATACTGGGACTAGCACAGATACGCAGTATTTT. This sequence encodes CATSDTGTSTDTQYF.

This chain joins TRBV24-1 and TRBJ1-1; 7 bases align to TRBD1. Per germline, CDR1 KGHDR and CDR2 SFDVKD. This CDR3 has 14 residues. J was trimmed by 8 bases and V by 4 bases; bases with no gene match: 9. The chain's CDR3 is CATSDSDREGEAFF. CDR3 in DNA: TGTGCCACCAGTGACTCCGACAGGGAGGGAGAAGCTTTCTTT.